The TCR beta chain under discussion was sequenced for a study of blood T cell repertoires in COVID-19. The overall study: Sites across the United States, Italy and Spain contributed samples from acute and convalescent COVID-19. T cells, B-cell-depleted T cells, or PBMCs provided the cDNA or gDNA that served as material.

Under the authors' procedure: Scientists estimated how many nucleated cells there were by amplifying reference gene primers. Only in-frame clones appear in the TCRdb table, and some are missing; sequencing was by immunoSEQ multiplex PCR. That table furnishes V, J and clone size, whereas the DNA furnished D and trimming. Of roughly 140,000 clones in the sample, 85% to 90% were seen once. This clone was observed a single time. V was cut by 1 base and J by 4 bases, with 14 bases left in between. This CDR3 has 16 residues. CDR1 is MNHNS and CDR2 is SASEGT in the germline V gene. This chain links TRBV6-1 with TRBJ1-3, with D unresolved. The TCR sequence derives from a woman in her sixties or seventies with active COVID-19. Sequencing used peripheral blood. The DNA of the CDR3 is TGTGCCAGCAGTGAAGTTCTTTCGGCGGGCGGAAACACCATATATTTT. It codes for CASSEVLSAGGNTIYF.